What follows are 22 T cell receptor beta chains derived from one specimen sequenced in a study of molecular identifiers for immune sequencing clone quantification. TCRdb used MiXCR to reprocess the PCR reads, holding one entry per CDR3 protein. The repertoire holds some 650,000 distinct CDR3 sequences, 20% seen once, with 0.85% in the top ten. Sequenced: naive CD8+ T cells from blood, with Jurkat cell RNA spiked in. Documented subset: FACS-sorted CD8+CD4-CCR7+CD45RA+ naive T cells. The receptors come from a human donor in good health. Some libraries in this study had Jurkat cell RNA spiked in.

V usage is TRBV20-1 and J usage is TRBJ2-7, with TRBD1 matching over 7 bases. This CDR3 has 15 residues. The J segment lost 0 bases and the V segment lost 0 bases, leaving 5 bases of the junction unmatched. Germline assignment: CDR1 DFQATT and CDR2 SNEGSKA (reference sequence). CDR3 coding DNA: TGCAGTGCTAGAGATCCAGGGGGACCCTCCTACGAGCAGTACTTC. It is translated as CSARDPGGPSYEQYF.

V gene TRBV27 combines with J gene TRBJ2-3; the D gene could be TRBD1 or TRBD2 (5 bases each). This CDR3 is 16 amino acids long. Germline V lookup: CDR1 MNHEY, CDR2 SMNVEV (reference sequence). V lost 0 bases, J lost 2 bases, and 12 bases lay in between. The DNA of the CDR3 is TGTGCCAGCAGTTTATCGAGGTGGGGGAACACAGATACGCAGTATTTT. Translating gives CASSLSRWGNTDTQYF.

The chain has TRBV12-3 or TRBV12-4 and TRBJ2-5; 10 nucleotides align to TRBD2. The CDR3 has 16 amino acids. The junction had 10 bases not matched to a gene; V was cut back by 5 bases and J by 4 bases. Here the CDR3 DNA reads TGTGCCAGCAGTCCACTAGCGGGGCTCAACGGAGAGACCCAGTACTTC. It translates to CASSPLAGLNGETQYF.

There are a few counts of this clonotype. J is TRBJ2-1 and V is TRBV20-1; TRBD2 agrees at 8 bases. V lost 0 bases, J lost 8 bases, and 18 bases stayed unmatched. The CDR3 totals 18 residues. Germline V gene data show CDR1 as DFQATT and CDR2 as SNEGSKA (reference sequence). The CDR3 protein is CSARDAAGAQRSIDEQFF. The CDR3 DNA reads TGCAGTGCTAGAGACGCAGCGGGGGCCCAAAGATCTATCGATGAGCAGTTCTTC.

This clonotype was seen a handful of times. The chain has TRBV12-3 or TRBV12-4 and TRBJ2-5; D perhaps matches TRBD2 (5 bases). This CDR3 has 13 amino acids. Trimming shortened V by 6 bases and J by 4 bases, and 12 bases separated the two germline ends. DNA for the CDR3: TGTGCCAGCAGGGCCCCTAGCAGAGAGACCCAGTACTTC. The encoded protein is CASRAPSRETQYF.

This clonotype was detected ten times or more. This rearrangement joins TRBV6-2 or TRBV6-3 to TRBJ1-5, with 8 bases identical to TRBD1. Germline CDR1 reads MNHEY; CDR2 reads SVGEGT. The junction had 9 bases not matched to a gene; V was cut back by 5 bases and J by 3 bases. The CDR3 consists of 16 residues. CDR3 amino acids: CASSGSDRAINQPQHF. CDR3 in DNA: TGTGCCAGCAGTGGTTCGGACAGGGCAATCAATCAGCCCCAGCATTTT.

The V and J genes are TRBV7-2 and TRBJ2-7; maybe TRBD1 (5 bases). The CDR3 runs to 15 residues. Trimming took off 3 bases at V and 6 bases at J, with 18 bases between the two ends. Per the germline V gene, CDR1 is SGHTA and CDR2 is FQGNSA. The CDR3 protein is CASSFTDTARTEQYF. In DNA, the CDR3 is TGTGCCAGCAGCTTTACGGACACGGCGAGAACCGAGCAGTACTTC.

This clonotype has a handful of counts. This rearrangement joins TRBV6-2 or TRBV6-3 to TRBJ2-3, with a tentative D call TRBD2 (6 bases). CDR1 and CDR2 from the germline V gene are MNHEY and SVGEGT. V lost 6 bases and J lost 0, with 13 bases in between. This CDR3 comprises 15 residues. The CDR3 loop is CASRPRDWSTDTQYF. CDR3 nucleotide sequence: TGTGCCAGCAGACCCCGGGACTGGAGCACAGATACGCAGTATTTT.

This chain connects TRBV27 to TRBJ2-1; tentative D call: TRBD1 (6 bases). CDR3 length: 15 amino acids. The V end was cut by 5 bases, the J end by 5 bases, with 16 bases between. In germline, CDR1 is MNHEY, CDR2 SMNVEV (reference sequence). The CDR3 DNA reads TGTGCCAGCAGTGGCACTCTACAGGGACACAATGAGCAGTTCTTC. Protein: CASSGTLQGHNEQFF.

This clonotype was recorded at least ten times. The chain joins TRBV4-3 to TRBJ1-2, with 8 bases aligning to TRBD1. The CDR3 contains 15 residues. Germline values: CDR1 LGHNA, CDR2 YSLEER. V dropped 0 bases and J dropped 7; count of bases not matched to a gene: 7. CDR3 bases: TGCGCCAGCAGCCAAGATTTGGACAGGGCAATTGGCTACACCTTC. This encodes CASSQDLDRAIGYTF.

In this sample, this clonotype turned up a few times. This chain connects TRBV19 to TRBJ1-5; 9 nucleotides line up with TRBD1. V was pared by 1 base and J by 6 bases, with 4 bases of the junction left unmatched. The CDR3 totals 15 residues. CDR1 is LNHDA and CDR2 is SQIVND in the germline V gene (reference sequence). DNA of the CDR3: TGTGCCAGTAGTATAGGGACAGGGGTGGGTCAGCCCCAGCATTTT. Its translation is CASSIGTGVGQPQHF.

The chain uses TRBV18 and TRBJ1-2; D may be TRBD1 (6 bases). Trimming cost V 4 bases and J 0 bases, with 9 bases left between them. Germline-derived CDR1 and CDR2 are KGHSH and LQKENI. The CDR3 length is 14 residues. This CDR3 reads CASSLNRANYGYTF. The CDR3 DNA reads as TGTGCCAGCTCACTAAACAGGGCTAACTATGGCTACACCTTC.

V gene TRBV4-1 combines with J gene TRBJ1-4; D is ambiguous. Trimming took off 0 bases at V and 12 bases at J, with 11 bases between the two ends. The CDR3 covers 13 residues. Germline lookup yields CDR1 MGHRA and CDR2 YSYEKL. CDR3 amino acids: CASSQEGWWELFF. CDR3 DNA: TGCGCCAGCAGCCAAGAGGGGTGGTGGGAACTGTTTTTT.

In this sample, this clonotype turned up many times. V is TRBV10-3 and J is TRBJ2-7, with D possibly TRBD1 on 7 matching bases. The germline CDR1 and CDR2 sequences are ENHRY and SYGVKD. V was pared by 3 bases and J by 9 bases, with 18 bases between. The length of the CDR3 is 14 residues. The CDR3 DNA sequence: TGTGCCATCAGTGACCCAGGGGGGCAAAACTGGCAGTACTTC. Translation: CAISDPGGQNWQYF.

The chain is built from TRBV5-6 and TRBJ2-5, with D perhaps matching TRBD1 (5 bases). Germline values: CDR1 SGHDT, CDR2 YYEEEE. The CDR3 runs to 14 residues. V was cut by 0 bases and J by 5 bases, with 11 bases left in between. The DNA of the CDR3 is TGTGCCAGCAGCTTGGGGCAGGGTGAGGAGACCCAGTACTTC. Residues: CASSLGQGEETQYF. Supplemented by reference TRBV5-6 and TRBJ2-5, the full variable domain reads DAGVTQSPTHLIKTRGQQVTLRCSPKSGHDTVSWYQQALGQGPQFIFQYYEEEERQRGNFPDRFSGHQFPNYSSELNVNALLLGDSALYLCASSLGQGEETQYFGPGTRLLVL.

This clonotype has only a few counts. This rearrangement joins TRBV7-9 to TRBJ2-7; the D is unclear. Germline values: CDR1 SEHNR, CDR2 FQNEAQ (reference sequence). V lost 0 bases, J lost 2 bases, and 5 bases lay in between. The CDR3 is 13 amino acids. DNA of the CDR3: TGTGCCAGCAGCTTAGCCTATACCTACGAGCAGTACTTC. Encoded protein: CASSLAYTYEQYF.

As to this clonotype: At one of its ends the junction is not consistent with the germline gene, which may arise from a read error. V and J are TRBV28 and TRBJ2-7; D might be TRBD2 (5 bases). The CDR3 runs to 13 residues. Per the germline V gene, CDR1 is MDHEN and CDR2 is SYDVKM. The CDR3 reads CAGSFRQPGERYF. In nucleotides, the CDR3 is TGTGCCGGCAGTTTCCGACAACCCGGGGAGCGGTACTTC.

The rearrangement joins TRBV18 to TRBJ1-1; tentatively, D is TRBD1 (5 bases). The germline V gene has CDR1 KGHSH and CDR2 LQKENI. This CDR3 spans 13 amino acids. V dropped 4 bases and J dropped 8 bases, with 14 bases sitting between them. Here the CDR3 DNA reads TGTGCCAGCTCACTGAAATCGGGGACCGAAGCTTTCTTT. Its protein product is CASSLKSGTEAFF.

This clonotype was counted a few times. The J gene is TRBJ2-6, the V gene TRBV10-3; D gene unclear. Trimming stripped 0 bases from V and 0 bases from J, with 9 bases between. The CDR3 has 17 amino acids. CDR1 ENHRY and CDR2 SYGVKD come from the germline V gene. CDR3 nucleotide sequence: TGTGCCATCAGTGAGTCAGTTGTCGGCTCTGGGGCCAACGTCCTGACTTTC. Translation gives CAISESVVGSGANVLTF.

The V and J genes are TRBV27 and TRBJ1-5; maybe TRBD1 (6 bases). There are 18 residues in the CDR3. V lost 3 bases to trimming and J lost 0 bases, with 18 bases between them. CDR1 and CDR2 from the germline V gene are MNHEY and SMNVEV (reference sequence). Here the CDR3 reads CASSLIFGGRHSNQPQHF. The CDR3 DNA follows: TGTGCCAGCAGTTTGATATTTGGGGGCAGACATAGCAATCAGCCCCAGCATTTT.

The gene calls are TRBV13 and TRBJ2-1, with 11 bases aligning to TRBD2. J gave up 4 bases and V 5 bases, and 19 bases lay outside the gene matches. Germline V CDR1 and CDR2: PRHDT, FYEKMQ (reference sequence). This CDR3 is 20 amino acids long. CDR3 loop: CASSRTGTSGWYTVYNEQFF. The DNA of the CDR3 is TGTGCCAGCAGCCGCACCGGGACTAGCGGTTGGTATACGGTATACAATGAGCAGTTCTTC.

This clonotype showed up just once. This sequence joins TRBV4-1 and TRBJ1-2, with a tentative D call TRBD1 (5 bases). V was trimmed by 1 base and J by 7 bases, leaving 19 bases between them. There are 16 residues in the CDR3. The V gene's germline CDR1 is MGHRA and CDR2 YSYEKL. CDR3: CASSQASGGSESGYTF. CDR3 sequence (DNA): TGCGCCAGCAGCCAAGCCAGTGGGGGGTCGGAGTCTGGCTACACCTTC.